What follows describes a single TCR beta chain. Its cognate antigen is unknown. Expressed TCRB transcripts were sequenced because the isolated RNA had all been reverse transcribed beforehand. Produced via immunoSEQ multiplex PCR; TCRdb's table is partial and in-frame only. Of around 360,000 clones in the sample, roughly an eighth were seen once. The data were obtained in a study of beta chain features in type 1 diabetes. Background on the study: Cell yields, age and gender were similar between patients and healthy donors.

Study results and limitations: Across all four CD4+ subsets, people with type 1 diabetes showed modestly shorter TCRB CDR3s. Within the patient group, naive, central memory and Treg TCRB repertoires appeared more similar to each other than within healthy donors.

Isolation of CD4+ naive, central memory, regulatory and stem cell-like memory cells was achieved by sorting via CD45RO/CCR7/CD25/CD127/CD95/CD27. Purities in excess of 98% were seen in all sorted populations. Trimming removed 5 bases from V and 0 bases from J, with 15 bases in between. Germline V gene data show CDR1 as SGDLS and CDR2 as YYNGEE. The CDR3 is 17 amino acids. The sequenced sample was naive CD4+ T cells from blood. The clonotype originates from a woman between 18 and 30 years old with type 1 diabetes. The chain is built from TRBV9 and TRBJ2-6; D perhaps matches TRBD1 (6 bases). The CDR3 protein is CASSGQFLFSGANVLTF. In DNA, the CDR3 is TGTGCCAGCAGTGGACAGTTCCTCTTCTCTGGGGCCAACGTCCTGACTTTC.